The entry below describes one TCR beta chain. The antigen is undetermined. Germline V gene sequence: CDR1 SNHLY, CDR2 FYNNEI. This CDR3 is 12 amino acids long. V was pared by 2 bases and J by 4 bases, with 5 bases between. The entry originates in a study of T-cell memory formation after mild COVID-19. Study details: In these data, TCR clusters were largely donor specific.

Points from the study as a whole: Prior to infection, memory already included some responding clones, suggesting cross-reactive memory joined. Contracting clones from day 15 to 85 had balanced CD4/CD8; later expanders favoured CD4+.

One entry per CDR3 protein results from TCRdb running MiXCR on the 5' RACE reads. The table has around 55,000 distinct CDR3 sequences, 9% to 9.5% seen once. The V and J genes are TRBV2 and TRBJ1-2; D gene ambiguous. Sequenced input: PBMCs or a T cell subset sorted from them (not recorded which). This TCR came from a man in his late teens or twenties who had mild COVID-19 (a few samples of this study predate the infection). Cell type and time point are not known. The CDR3 is CASSESSYGYTF. CDR3 sequence (DNA): TGTGCCAGCAGTGAATCCAGCTATGGCTACACCTTC. The full variable domain, rest sourced from reference TRBV2 and TRBJ1-2, is EPEVTQTPSHQVTQMGQEVILRCVPISNHLYFYWYRQILGQKVEFLVSFYNNEISEKSEIFDDQFSVERPDGSNFTLKIRSTKLEDSAMYFCASSESSYGYTFGSGTRLTVV.